Listed below are T cell receptor beta chains from one sample, sequenced in a study of response to subunit inactivated influenza vaccine. TCRdb processed the RT-PCR reads anew with MiXCR; each CDR3 protein has one entry. The data show 550,000 to 650,000 distinct CDR3 sequences, with 10% to 15% seen just once and roughly 10% held by the top ten. The sequences come from PBMCs from blood, collected on the day of vaccination. The receptors were gathered from a man in his fifties who received an inactivated influenza vaccine. The CDR3 runs from the conserved cysteine through the conserved F or W. The D gene is left open where the match is weak. Rows may omit the clone size; those that give it use once, few, many or a size class.

V	J	D	size	CDR3	DNA
TRBV6-5	TRBJ2-7	-	few	CASSYDQGVYEQYF	TGTGCCAGCAGTTACGACCAGGGCGTATACGAGCAGTACTTC
TRBV2	TRBJ1-4	-	-	CDSRGGLDEKLFF	TGTGACAGCAGAGGGGGGCTTGACGAAAAACTGTTTTTT
TRBV29-1	TRBJ2-7	-	-	CSVESGYRDGPYEQYF	TGCAGCGTTGAAAGCGGATACCGGGACGGACCCTACGAGCAGTACTTC
TRBV13	TRBJ2-3	TRBD1	-	CASSSLPGEGADTQYF	TGTGCCAGCAGCTCGCTACCCGGTGAGGGGGCGGATACGCAGTATTTT
TRBV29-1	TRBJ2-7	-	-	CSVETPYEQYF	TGCAGCGTTGAAACCCCCTACGAGCAGTACTTC
TRBV12-3/TRBV12-4	TRBJ1-5	-	few	CASSFIGGNQPQHF	TGTGCCAGCAGTTTCATTGGTGGCAATCAGCCCCAGCATTTT
TRBV7-2	TRBJ1-2	-	few	CASSRWAGQDGYTF	TGTGCCAGCAGCCGATGGGCGGGACAAGATGGCTACACCTTC
TRBV28	TRBJ2-3	-	-	CASSSRRTRTDTQYF	TGTGCCAGCAGTTCCCGACGGACGCGCACAGATACGCAGTATTTT
TRBV20-1	TRBJ2-3	-	-	CSVKDQSSTDTQYF	TGCAGTGTTAAGGACCAATCTAGCACAGATACGCAGTATTTT
TRBV7-2	TRBJ2-7	TRBD1	many	CASSPGGSSYEQYF	TGTGCCAGCAGTCCAGGGGGATCCTCCTACGAGCAGTACTTC
TRBV25-1	TRBJ1-4	-	few	CASSDPRSVGEKLFF	TGTGCCAGCAGTGACCCCCGATCGGTGGGTGAAAAACTGTTTTTT
TRBV20-1	TRBJ1-1	-	many	CSARMGHPNTEAFF	TGCAGTGCTAGAATGGGACACCCGAACACTGAAGCTTTCTTT
TRBV7-2	TRBJ1-5	TRBD1	-	CASSPTTGYGNQPQHF	TGTGCCAGCAGCCCCACGACAGGGTATGGCAATCAGCCCCAGCATTTT
TRBV4-3	TRBJ2-7	TRBD1	-	CASSQRTGGYEQYF	TGCGCCAGCAGCCAAAGGACAGGGGGCTACGAGCAGTACTTC
TRBV7-6	TRBJ2-7	TRBD2	few	CASSSDPSGRSWEQYF	TGTGCCAGCAGCTCAGACCCTAGCGGGAGGAGTTGGGAGCAGTACTTC
TRBV27	TRBJ1-5	-	many	CASSLLGDSDQPQHF	TGTGCCAGCAGTTTATTGGGGGATAGCGATCAGCCCCAGCATTTT
TRBV12-3/TRBV12-4	TRBJ2-2	-	few	CASNVGTGELFF	TGTGCCAGCAACGTCGGGACCGGGGAGCTGTTTTTT
TRBV27	TRBJ2-5	-	-	CAGRHDTSTYF	TGTGCCGGCAGACATGACACCTCTACGTACTTC
TRBV6-1	TRBJ2-7	TRBD2	-	CASSDPRGGTYEQYF	TGTGCCAGCAGTGACCCTCGGGGGGGGACCTACGAGCAGTACTTC
TRBV10-3	TRBJ2-6	-	few	CATTGLPDSGANVLTF	TGTGCCACAACAGGACTACCAGACTCTGGGGCCAACGTCCTGACTTTC
TRBV7-2	TRBJ2-5	TRBD2	-	CASSWSGGWETQYF	TGTGCCAGCAGCTGGAGCGGGGGGTGGGAGACCCAGTACTTC
TRBV4-1	TRBJ2-2	-	many	CASSQVFMGGPNTGELFF	TGCGCCAGCAGCCAAGTATTCATGGGGGGACCGAACACCGGGGAGCTGTTTTTT
TRBV5-5	TRBJ2-7	-	-	CASSSDLLSYYEQYF	TGTGCCAGCAGCTCCGACCTACTTTCTTACTACGAGCAGTACTTC
TRBV2	TRBJ1-2	TRBD1	few	CASSRDRKYGYTF	TGTGCCAGCAGTCGGGACAGGAAGTATGGCTACACCTTC
TRBV7-3	TRBJ1-1	TRBD1	-	CASSLTGAGNTEAFF	TGTGCCAGCAGCTTGACAGGGGCCGGGAACACTGAAGCTTTCTTT
TRBV7-9	TRBJ1-1	-	few	CASIRIGGVSTEAFF	TGTGCCAGTATTAGAATCGGGGGCGTCAGCACTGAAGCTTTCTTT
TRBV7-6	TRBJ2-7	TRBD1	few	CASSLGSPGQGAYEQYF	TGTGCCAGCAGCTTAGGTTCACCGGGACAGGGGGCCTACGAGCAGTACTTC
TRBV20-1	TRBJ2-5	-	many	CSARDLLPETQYF	TGCAGTGCTAGAGATCTGCTCCCAGAGACCCAGTACTTC
TRBV12-3/TRBV12-4	TRBJ2-3	TRBD2	many	CASSFSGGAGDTQYF	TGTGCCAGCAGTTTTAGCGGGGGTGCGGGGGATACGCAGTATTTT
TRBV5-5	TRBJ2-5	-	-	CASSSQGMGETQYF	TGTGCCAGCAGCTCACAGGGTATGGGAGAGACCCAGTACTTC
TRBV20-1	TRBJ2-4	-	-	CSARDLTVIQYF	TGCAGTGCTAGAGATCTAACCGTCATTCAGTACTTC
TRBV2	TRBJ1-2	-	-	CASRPMGSTNYGYTF	TGTGCCAGCAGGCCGATGGGGTCCACTAACTATGGCTACACCTTC
TRBV11-1	TRBJ2-1	-	many	CASSLLGSALKTHNEQFF	TGTGCCAGCAGCTTACTAGGGTCGGCCCTCAAAACCCACAATGAGCAGTTCTTC
TRBV5-5	TRBJ2-3	-	-	CASSPQGGTDTQYF	TGTGCCAGCAGTCCCCAGGGAGGCACAGATACGCAGTATTTT
TRBV20-1	TRBJ2-7	TRBD1	few	CSARSDRGLYEQYF	TGCAGTGCTAGATCGGACAGGGGACTCTATGAGCAGTACTTC
TRBV29-1	TRBJ2-7	TRBD2	-	CSVAGTSGSEQYF	TGCAGCGTAGCCGGGACTAGCGGGAGCGAGCAGTACTTC
TRBV12-3/TRBV12-4	TRBJ1-2	-	-	CASSFVSGASNYGYTF	TGTGCCAGCAGTTTCGTGTCGGGGGCGAGCAACTATGGCTACACCTTC
TRBV7-2	TRBJ2-6	-	few	CASSPGVGTGANVLTF	TGTGCCAGCAGCCCGGGGGTAGGAACTGGGGCCAACGTCCTGACTTTC
TRBV29-1	TRBJ1-2	-	-	CSVEGVGPRGLGYTF	TGCAGCGTTGAAGGAGTAGGACCCCGGGGGTTAGGCTACACCTTC
TRBV12-5	TRBJ2-7	TRBD1	many	CARGQIYEQYF	TGTGCTAGGGGACAGATTTACGAGCAGTACTTC
TRBV5-1	TRBJ2-7	TRBD2	few	CASSLGAALAGTRYEQYF	TGCGCCAGCAGCTTGGGGGCCGCGCTAGCGGGAACCAGGTACGAGCAGTACTTC
TRBV4-1	TRBJ2-7	-	few	CASSQDRRDYEQYF	TGCGCCAGCAGCCAAGATAGGAGAGATTACGAGCAGTACTTC
TRBV30	TRBJ1-2	TRBD1	-	CAWSRQGASMDYGYTF	TGTGCCTGGAGCAGGCAGGGGGCTAGTATGGACTATGGCTACACCTTC
TRBV29-1	TRBJ2-3	TRBD2	few	CSVGIGTISDTQYF	TGCAGCGTCGGGATCGGGACTATTTCAGATACGCAGTATTTT
TRBV6-5	TRBJ2-4	TRBD2	few	CASSYSRGAEGNIQYF	TGTGCCAGCAGTTACTCGCGGGGGGCGGAGGGAAACATTCAGTACTTC
TRBV7-2	TRBJ2-7	-	many	CASSLSVWGPSYEQYF	TGTGCCAGCAGCTTATCCGTGTGGGGGCCTTCCTACGAGCAGTACTTC
TRBV7-9	TRBJ2-7	-	few	CASSLEGWEQYF	TGTGCCAGCAGCTTAGAGGGGTGGGAGCAGTACTTC
TRBV12-3/TRBV12-4	TRBJ1-1	-	-	CASSFVGDLNTEAFF	TGTGCCAGCAGTTTTGTAGGAGACCTGAACACTGAAGCTTTCTTT
TRBV9	TRBJ1-2	-	few	CASSAEHSITNYGYTF	TGTGCCAGCAGCGCAGAGCACTCGATTACTAACTATGGCTACACCTTC
TRBV3-1	TRBJ1-1	-	many	CASSRNRQNTEAFF	TGTGCCAGCAGCCGGAACAGACAGAACACTGAAGCTTTCTTT
TRBV14	TRBJ2-4	-	few	CASSQIPWDIQYF	TGTGCCAGCAGCCAGATCCCCTGGGACATTCAGTACTTC
TRBV12-3/TRBV12-4	TRBJ1-3	-	few	CASSLVGSGLSGNTIYF	TGTGCCAGCAGTTTAGTGGGTTCGGGTCTCTCTGGAAACACCATATATTTT
TRBV20-1	TRBJ2-3	TRBD2	many	CSAISGRRFTDTQYF	TGCAGTGCTATTAGCGGGAGGCGCTTCACAGATACGCAGTATTTT
TRBV4-2	TRBJ2-2	TRBD2	many	CASSQGASGKTGELFF	TGTGCCAGCAGCCAAGGGGCTAGCGGGAAAACCGGGGAGCTGTTTTTT
TRBV20-1	TRBJ2-3	TRBD2	few	CSARAAGTSGRRGPVDTQYF	TGCAGTGCAAGGGCCGCAGGGACTAGCGGGAGAAGGGGCCCCGTAGATACGCAGTATTTT
TRBV5-1	TRBJ2-3	TRBD1	many	CASSLGQGASDTQYF	TGCGCCAGCAGCTTGGGACAGGGGGCTTCAGATACGCAGTATTTT
TRBV28	TRBJ2-2	-	-	CASTRGGRGTGELFF	TGTGCCAGCACCCGGGGAGGTCGGGGCACCGGGGAGCTGTTTTTT
TRBV5-1	TRBJ2-1	TRBD2	few	CASSFALAGYNEQFF	TGCGCCAGCAGCTTCGCACTAGCGGGATACAATGAGCAGTTCTTC
TRBV12-3/TRBV12-4	TRBJ2-1	TRBD1	many	CASSLEGTGFGRQFF	TGTGCCAGCAGTTTGGAGGGGACAGGCTTTGGCAGGCAGTTCTTC